This TCR beta chain is drawn from a study of blood T cell repertoires in COVID-19. Study information: Sources were T cells, B-cell-depleted T cells, or PBMCs; the material itself was cDNA or gDNA.

Authors' processing steps: Reference gene primers were amplified, and this amplification served to estimate nucleated cell counts. The table came from immunoSEQ multiplex PCR; TCRdb's copy has only in-frame clones and leaves some out. That table furnishes V, J and clone size, whereas the DNA furnished D and trimming. Of around 160,000 clones listed, 75% to 90% are singletons. The V and J ends lost 4 bases and 5 bases, in that order; junction bases with no gene match: 4. The CDR3 is made up of 14 amino acids. Germline loops: CDR1 SGHTS, CDR2 YDEGEE. This TCR derives from a woman between 55 and 75 years old with COVID-19, enrolled during active disease. The chain employs TRBV5-8 and TRBJ1-5, with 9 bases lining up with TRBD1. The sample taken for sequencing was peripheral blood. The CDR3 DNA sequence: TGTGCCAGCAGCCTTACAGGGGGCTATCAGCCCCAGCATTTT. It yields the protein CASSLTGGYQPQHF.